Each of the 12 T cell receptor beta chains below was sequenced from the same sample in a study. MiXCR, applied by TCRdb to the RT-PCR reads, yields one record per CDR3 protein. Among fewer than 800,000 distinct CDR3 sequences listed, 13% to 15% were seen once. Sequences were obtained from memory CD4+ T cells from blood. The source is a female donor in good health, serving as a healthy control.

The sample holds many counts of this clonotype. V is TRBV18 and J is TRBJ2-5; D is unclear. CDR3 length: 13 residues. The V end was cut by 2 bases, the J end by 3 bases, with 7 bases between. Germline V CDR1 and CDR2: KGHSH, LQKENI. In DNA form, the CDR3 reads TGTGCCAGCTCACCAGTTATGGAAGAGACCCAGTACTTC. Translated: CASSPVMEETQYF.

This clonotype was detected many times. CDR3 nucleotides: TGTGCCAGCAGCCTAGGACAGAGCTCCTACAATGAGCAGTTCTTC. This gives the protein CASSLGQSSYNEQFF. The V and J genes are TRBV12-3 or TRBV12-4 and TRBJ2-1, with D perhaps TRBD1 (6 bases). Trimming took off 6 bases at V and 0 bases at J, with 12 bases between the two ends. The CDR3 is made up of 15 amino acids.

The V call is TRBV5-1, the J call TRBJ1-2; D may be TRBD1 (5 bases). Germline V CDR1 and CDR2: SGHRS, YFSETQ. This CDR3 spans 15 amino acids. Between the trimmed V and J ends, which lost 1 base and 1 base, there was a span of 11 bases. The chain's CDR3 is CASSLTGGLNYGYTF. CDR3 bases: TGCGCCAGCAGCTTGACGGGGGGACTTAACTATGGCTACACCTTC.

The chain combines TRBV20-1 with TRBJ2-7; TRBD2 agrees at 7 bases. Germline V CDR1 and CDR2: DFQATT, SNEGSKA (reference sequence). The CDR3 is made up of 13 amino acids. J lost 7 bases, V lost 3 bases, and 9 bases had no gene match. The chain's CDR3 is CSASLADRVEQYF. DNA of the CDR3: TGCAGTGCTAGCCTAGCGGATAGGGTTGAGCAGTACTTC.

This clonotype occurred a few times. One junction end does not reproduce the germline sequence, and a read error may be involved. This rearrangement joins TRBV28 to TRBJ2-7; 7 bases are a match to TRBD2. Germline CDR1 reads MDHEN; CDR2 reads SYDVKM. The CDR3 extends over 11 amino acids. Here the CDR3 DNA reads TGTGCCAGCAGTGGGACTACCCGGGAACACTTC. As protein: CASSGTTREHF.

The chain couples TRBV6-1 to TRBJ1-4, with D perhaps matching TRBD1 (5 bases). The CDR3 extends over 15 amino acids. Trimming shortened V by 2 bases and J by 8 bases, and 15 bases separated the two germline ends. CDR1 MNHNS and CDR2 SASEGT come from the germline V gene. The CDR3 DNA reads TGTGCCAGCAGTGAATCGGCAGGGAATAGGGAAAAACTGTTTTTT. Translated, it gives CASSESAGNREKLFF.

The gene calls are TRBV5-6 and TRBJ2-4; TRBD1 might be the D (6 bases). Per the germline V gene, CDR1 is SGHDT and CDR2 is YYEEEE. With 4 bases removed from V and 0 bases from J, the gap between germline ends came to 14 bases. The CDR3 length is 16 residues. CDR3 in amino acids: CASSPGQTLAKNIQYF. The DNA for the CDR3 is TGTGCCAGCAGCCCTGGACAGACTCTAGCCAAAAACATTCAGTACTTC.

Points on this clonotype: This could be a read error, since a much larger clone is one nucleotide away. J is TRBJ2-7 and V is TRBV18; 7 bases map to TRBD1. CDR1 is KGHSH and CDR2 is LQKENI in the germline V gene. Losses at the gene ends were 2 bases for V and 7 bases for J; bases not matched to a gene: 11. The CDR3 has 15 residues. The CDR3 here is CASSPSTGELNEQYF. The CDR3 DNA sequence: TGTGCCAGCTCACCATCCACAGGGGAATTGAATGAGCAGTACTTC. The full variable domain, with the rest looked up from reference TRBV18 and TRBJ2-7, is NAGVMQNPRHLVRRRGQEARLRCSPMKGHSHVYWYRQLPEEGLKFMVYLQKENIIDESGMPKERFSAEFPKEGPSILRIQQVVRGDSAAYFCASSPSTGELNEQYFGPGTRLTVT.

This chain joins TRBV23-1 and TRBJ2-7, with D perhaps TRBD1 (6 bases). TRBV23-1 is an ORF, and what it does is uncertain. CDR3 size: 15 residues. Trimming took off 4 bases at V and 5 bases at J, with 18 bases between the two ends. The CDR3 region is CASSRTGCGRDEQYF. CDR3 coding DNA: TGCGCCAGCAGTCGAACAGGGTGTGGAAGGGACGAGCAGTACTTC.

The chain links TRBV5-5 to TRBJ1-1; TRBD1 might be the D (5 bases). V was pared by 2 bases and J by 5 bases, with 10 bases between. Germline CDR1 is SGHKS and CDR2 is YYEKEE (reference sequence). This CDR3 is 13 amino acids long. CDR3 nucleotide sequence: TGTGCCAGCAGCTTACAGGTAGTAACTGAAGCTTTCTTT. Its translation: CASSLQVVTEAFF.

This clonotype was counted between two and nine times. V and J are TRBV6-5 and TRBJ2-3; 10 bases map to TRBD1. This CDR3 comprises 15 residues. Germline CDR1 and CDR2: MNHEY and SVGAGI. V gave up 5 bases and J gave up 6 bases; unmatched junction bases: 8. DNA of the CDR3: TGTGCCAGCAGTCCCCCCGGGACAGGGGTGGATACGCAGTATTTT. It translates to CASSPPGTGVDTQYF.

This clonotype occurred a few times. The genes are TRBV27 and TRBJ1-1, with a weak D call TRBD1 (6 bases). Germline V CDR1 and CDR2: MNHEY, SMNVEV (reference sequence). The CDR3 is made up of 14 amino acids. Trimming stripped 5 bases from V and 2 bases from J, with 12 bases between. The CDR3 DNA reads TGTGCCAGCAGTCCATACAGGGTAAACACTGAAGCTTTCTTT. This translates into CASSPYRVNTEAFF.